The 14 T cell receptor beta chains in this list originate from one sample, sequenced in a study of blood T cell repertoires in COVID-19. TCRdb's table, derived via immunoSEQ multiplex PCR, lists solely in-frame clones and lacks some. Of about 210,000 clones listed, 80% to 85% are singletons. Sequenced sample: PBMCs or T cells enriched from blood (not recorded which). The origin of the receptors is a woman in her forties or fifties with acute COVID-19.

The genes are TRBV19 and TRBJ1-4; 9 nucleotides match TRBD1. The V gene's germline CDR1 is LNHDA and CDR2 SQIVND (reference sequence). The CDR3 sequence is 15 residues long. J lost 7 bases, V lost 10 bases, and 13 bases had no gene match. The CDR3 loop reads CATRDRGQGLEKLFF. CDR3 nucleotides: TGTGCCACCCGCGACCGGGGACAGGGCCTTGAAAAACTGTTTTTT.

The rearrangement joins TRBV18 to TRBJ2-5; 9 positions agree with TRBD1. V was pared by 4 bases and J by 4 bases, with 7 bases of the junction left unmatched. The germline V gene has CDR1 KGHSH and CDR2 LQKENI. The CDR3 is 15 residues long. The CDR3 here is CASSLQGANRETQYF. The CDR3 DNA reads TGTGCCAGCTCACTACAGGGGGCTAATAGAGAGACCCAGTACTTC.

J is TRBJ2-1 and V is TRBV7-2; 12 bases match TRBD2. Trimming took 1 base from V and 9 from J; bases not matched to a gene: 7. The CDR3 consists of 16 residues. Looked up from germline, CDR1 is SGHTA and CDR2 is FQGNSA. The CDR3 loop reads CASSLVASGRASEQFF. The CDR3 region has the DNA TGTGCCAGCAGCTTAGTCGCTAGCGGGAGGGCCAGTGAGCAGTTCTTC.

The chain uses TRBV7-8 and TRBJ2-7; 12 positions match TRBD1. The germline gives CDR1 SGHVS, CDR2 FQNEAQ. V gave up 1 base and J gave up 4 bases; unmatched junction bases: 5. The CDR3 covers 16 residues. The CDR3 DNA is TGTGCCAGCAGCTTAGGGAGGGGACAGGGGGCTTACGAGCAGTACTTC. As protein: CASSLGRGQGAYEQYF.

This clone showed up just once. The CDR3 region is CASSDRGVNTEAFF. The CDR3 bases are TGTGCCAGTAGCGACAGGGGGGTGAACACTGAAGCTTTCTTT. The chain is built from TRBV19 and TRBJ1-1; 9 bases line up with TRBD1. Trimming cost V 6 bases and J 0 bases; bases outside gene matches: 2. Germline V gene data show CDR1 as LNHDA and CDR2 as SQIVND (reference sequence). The CDR3 has 14 amino acids.

This clone was detected a few times. This chain joins TRBV19 and TRBJ2-5; TRBD2 matches 7 bases. The CDR3 runs to 13 residues. CDR1 and CDR2 (germline): LNHDA, SQIVND (reference sequence). Trimming at V came to 6 bases and at J to 2 bases, leaving 3 bases not matched to a gene. CDR3: CASRGLSQETQYF. DNA for the CDR3: TGTGCCAGTAGGGGACTAAGTCAAGAGACCCAGTACTTC.

The chain carries TRBV18 and TRBJ2-1; weak D call: TRBD2 (5 bases). CDR1 KGHSH and CDR2 LQKENI come from the germline V gene. V was clipped by 4 bases and J by 4 bases, with 17 bases between them. The CDR3 consists of 16 residues. This chain's CDR3 is CASSRQPTWEYNEQFF. The CDR3 DNA sequence: TGTGCCAGCTCACGACAACCTACCTGGGAGTACAATGAGCAGTTCTTC.

The V call is TRBV24-1, the J call TRBJ2-3, with TRBD1 matching 8 bases. The CDR3 length is 13 residues. The V and J ends lost 4 bases and 9 bases, in that order; junction bases with no gene match: 5. The germline gives CDR1 KGHDR, CDR2 SFDVKD. The CDR3 spells CATSDGQGWTQYF. The CDR3 DNA is TGTGCCACCAGTGACGGACAGGGATGGACGCAGTATTTT.

This chain connects TRBV7-6 to TRBJ1-4, with D possibly TRBD1 on 5 matching bases. CDR3 size: 13 residues. With 4 bases removed from V and 7 bases from J, the gap between germline ends came to 10 bases. CDR1 and CDR2 from the germline V gene are SGHVS and FNYEAQ. The CDR3 nucleotides are TGTGCCAGCAGCTGGGGCCAGGGTGAAAAACTGTTTTTT. Amino acids: CASSWGQGEKLFF.

The chain couples TRBV18 to TRBJ2-1; 7 bases fit TRBD1. CDR1 and CDR2 (germline): KGHSH, LQKENI. The CDR3 spans 14 residues. V was clipped by 4 bases and J by 5 bases; unmatched bases: 5. The CDR3 loop reads CASSRTGTDNEQFF. The CDR3 bases are TGTGCCAGCTCACGAACCGGGACAGACAATGAGCAGTTCTTC.

For the CDR3, the DNA is TGCGCCAGCAGCCAAGATGGGCCAGGGTCTAGCTATGGCTACACCTTC. This translates into CASSQDGPGSSYGYTF. This chain joins TRBV4-1 and TRBJ1-2, with D tentatively TRBD1 (5 bases). CDR3 length: 16 residues. Germline CDR1 MGHRA, CDR2 YSYEKL. V gave up 0 bases and J gave up 4 bases, with 15 bases separating them.

This chain joins TRBV18 and TRBJ2-5; the match to TRBD2 covers 9 bases. This CDR3 has 15 amino acids. With 3 bases clipped from V and 3 bases from J, the junction kept 5 bases outside the gene matches. Germline lookup yields CDR1 KGHSH and CDR2 LQKENI. The CDR3 nucleotides read TGTGCCAGCTCACCCCAGCGGGGGGCCAAAGAGACCCAGTACTTC. Residues: CASSPQRGAKETQYF.

The V and J genes are TRBV6-2 or TRBV6-3 and TRBJ2-7; 11 nucleotides align to TRBD1. In germline, CDR1 is MNHEY, CDR2 SVGEGT. The CDR3 sequence is 16 residues long. V trimming: 2 bases; J trimming: 3 bases; junction bases outside the gene matches: 6. In DNA, the CDR3 is TGTGCCAGCAGTTACCACCAGGGACAGGGGGTCTACGAGCAGTACTTC. As protein: CASSYHQGQGVYEQYF.

The chain recombines TRBV5-1 with TRBJ2-3; the D gene is possibly TRBD1 (6 bases). V was trimmed by 4 bases and J by 5 bases, leaving 23 bases between them. This CDR3 spans 17 amino acids. Germline lookup yields CDR1 SGHRS and CDR2 YFSETQ. CDR3 region: CASSARLARGQRDTQYF. CDR3 bases: TGCGCCAGCAGCGCCCGCTTGGCCAGGGGCCAACGAGATACGCAGTATTTT.